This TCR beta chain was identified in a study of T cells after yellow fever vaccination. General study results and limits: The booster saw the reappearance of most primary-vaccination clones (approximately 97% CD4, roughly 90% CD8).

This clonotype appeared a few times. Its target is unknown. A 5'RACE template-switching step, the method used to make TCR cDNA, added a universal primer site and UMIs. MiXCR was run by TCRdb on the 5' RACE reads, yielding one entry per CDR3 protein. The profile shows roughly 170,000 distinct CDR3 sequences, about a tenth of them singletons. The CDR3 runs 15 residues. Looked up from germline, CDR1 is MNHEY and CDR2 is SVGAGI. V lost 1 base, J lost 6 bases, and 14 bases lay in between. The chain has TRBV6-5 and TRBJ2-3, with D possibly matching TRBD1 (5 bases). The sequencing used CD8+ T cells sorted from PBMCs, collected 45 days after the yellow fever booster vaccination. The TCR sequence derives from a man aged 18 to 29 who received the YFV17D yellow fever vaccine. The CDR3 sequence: CASSYLGATQDTQYF. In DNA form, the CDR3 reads TGTGCCAGCAGTTACTTAGGGGCCACCCAGGATACGCAGTATTTT.